This T cell receptor beta chain was obtained from a study of blood T cell repertoires in COVID-19. Study context: Samples came from the United States, Italy and Spain, spanning acute and convalescent COVID-19. PBMCs, B-cell-depleted T cells, or T cells provided the cDNA or gDNA that made up the material.

This CDR3 is built from 14 residues. Germline V lookup: CDR1 LGHNA, CDR2 YSLEER. The ends lost 0 bases at V and 5 bases at J; junction bases unmatched: 2. Authors' methods: The assay estimated nucleated cells by amplifying reference gene primers. Method: immunoSEQ multiplex PCR; TCRdb's copy keeps in-frame clones and lacks some. That table supplies the V and J calls and clone size; D and trimming were determined from the DNA. The sample consists of a few hundred thousand clones, 85% of them appearing once. The receptor's source is a man in his forties or fifties who had recovered from COVID-19. This sequence joins TRBV4-3 and TRBJ2-7; 9 nucleotides line up with TRBD1. Sequencing was carried out using PBMCs or T cells enriched from blood (not recorded which). CDR3 residues: CASSQEGTGNEQYF. The CDR3 nucleotides are TGCGCCAGCAGCCAAGAGGGGACAGGGAACGAGCAGTACTTC.